This T cell receptor (beta chain) was profiled in a study of T cell responses to AZD1222 COVID-19 vaccine. To note about this clone: The antigen remains undetermined.

Study-wide results and caveats: The donors showed a predominance of white British ancestry and of females, with possible underestimation of clonal diversity. Spike-wide vaccine-associated CD4 TCRs dominated at 160-218 and 743-854.

Clones were sequenced by immunoSEQ multiplex PCR, and TCRdb holds only the in-frame ones, with some missing. The data show just under 85,000 clones, 86% seen once. The CDR3 extends over 13 amino acids. The V end was cut by 5 bases, the J end by 1 base, with 6 bases between. Germline-derived CDR1 and CDR2 are KGHDR and SFDVKD. The chain links TRBV24-1 to TRBJ2-3; D gene unclear. This sample comprised peripheral blood, obtained on day 0 of AZD1222 vaccination. This clonotype was sampled from an adult in good health. CDR3 DNA sequence: TGTGCCACCAGTGGGAGAGGCACAGATACGCAGTATTTT. Its translation: CATSGRGTDTQYF.